This TCR beta chain was identified during a study of blood T cell repertoires in COVID-19. Using immunoSEQ multiplex PCR, the repertoire was profiled, and TCRdb retains in-frame clones only, with some absent. Of around 250,000 clones in the sample, roughly nine tenths were seen once. The CDR3 totals 15 residues. V shed 1 base and J 4 bases; nucleotides not matched to a gene: 4. Germline CDR1 reads SGHDN; CDR2 reads FVKESK. This sequence joins TRBV14 and TRBJ2-7; 10 bases map to TRBD2. This TCR was sampled from a man aged 55 to 70 with acute or convalescent COVID-19. Input material: peripheral blood. CDR3 coding DNA: TGTGCCAGCAGCCAAGGGCTAGCGGGAGTGTACGAGCAGTACTTC. Translation gives CASSQGLAGVYEQYF. The variable domain in full, with the rest retrieved from reference TRBV14 and TRBJ2-7, is EAGVTQFPSHSVIEKGQTVTLRCDPISGHDNLYWYRRVMGKEIKFLLHFVKESKQDESGMPNNRFLAERTGGTYSTLKVQPAELEDSGVYFCASSQGLAGVYEQYFGPGTRLTVT.